This TCR beta chain was found in a study of T-cell reconstitution after alpha-beta-depleted transplantation in children (dated by TCRdb to 2016 to 2017). Background on the whole study: T-cell immune reconstitution after TCRalphabeta/CD19-depleted allogeneic hematopoietic cell transplantation in children was quantitatively tracked in the study by means of TCR repertoire profiling. The full study reports these points: The apparently early recovery of alphabetaT-cell counts about two months after transplant reportedly depended on only several hundred rapidly expanded clones that came from non-depleted graft cells. The high TCRbeta diversity at day 60 in some patients was ascribed to recipient T cells and intrathymic progenitors that had survived conditioning. Hyperexpanded clone frequencies declined over subsequent months; after one year, T-cell counts and TCRbeta diversity were mostly attributed to newly produced T cells.

Taken with the paper, the label for treatment or condition translates to: allogeneic hematopoietic cell transplantation with graft depleted of TCRalphabeta T cells and CD19 B cells. TCRalphabeta/CD19-depleted allogeneic hematopoietic cell grafts were given to the transplant recipients, all of whom were children. V drops 7 bases and J drops 2 bases, leaving 8 bases in between. The germline V gene encodes CDR1 LNHDA and CDR2 SQIVND (reference sequence). Taken from cysteine to phenylalanine, the CDR3 has 12 residues. Only CDR3 DNA remains: 36 bases, in frame from the first base. The library was made by PCR. Data came from an Illumina HiSeq 2500. TCR library preparation used molecular barcoding, with unique molecular identifiers applied to normalize quantification of the TCRbeta repertoire. Through fastp at Q25 and MiXCR, TCRdb rebuilt clones from the public reads, retaining in-frame beta chains. CDR3 protein duplicates are merged, each entry listing the most common genes and DNA. The sample contains some 200,000 distinct CDR3 sequences, about 11% of them found a single time. 25% to 30% of the sample is held by the ten biggest clonotypes.

In the case of this clonotype: What antigen it recognizes has not been identified. Nothing much larger sits one base from this clone, and base qualities are not available.

The sample in question was PBMCs, obtained before TCRalphabeta/CD19-depleted stem cell transplant. Recombination joined TRBV19 with TRBJ1-1; no D segment can be confidently identified. The sequence was obtained from a child in the first two years of life with acute myeloid leukemia, due to receive a stem cell transplant. The DNA sequence follows: TGTGCCAGTAAGGGATACAACACTGAAGCTTTCTTT. This translates into CASKGYNTEAFF. The entire variable domain, with the stretches around the CDR3 drawn from the reference TRBV19 and TRBJ1-1 proteins, is DGGITQSPKYLFRKEGQNVTLSCEQNLNHDAMYWYRQDPGQGLRLIYYSQIVNDFQKGDIAEGYSVSREKKESFPLTVTSAQKNPTAFYLCASKGYNTEAFFGQGTRLTVV.